This T cell receptor beta chain was retrieved from a study of cytotoxic CD8 clonotypes in ibrutinib-treated CLL. TCRdb keeps only in-frame clones here, not all; method: immunoSEQ multiplex PCR. The sample shows 35,000 to 55,000 clones, less than 70% of them seen only once. The CDR3 is 14 amino acids. V lost 5 bases, J lost 3 bases, and 12 bases lay in between. Germline CDR1 is SGHTA and CDR2 is FQGTGA. The source material was PBMCs, sampled after 12 months of ibrutinib treatment. The TCR was taken from a human donor with chronic lymphocytic leukemia. This chain uses TRBV7-3 with TRBJ2-3; D gene ambiguous. In nucleotides, the CDR3 is TGTGCCAGCAGCCAAGGGATAAATACAGATACGCAGTATTTT. This sequence encodes CASSQGINTDTQYF.